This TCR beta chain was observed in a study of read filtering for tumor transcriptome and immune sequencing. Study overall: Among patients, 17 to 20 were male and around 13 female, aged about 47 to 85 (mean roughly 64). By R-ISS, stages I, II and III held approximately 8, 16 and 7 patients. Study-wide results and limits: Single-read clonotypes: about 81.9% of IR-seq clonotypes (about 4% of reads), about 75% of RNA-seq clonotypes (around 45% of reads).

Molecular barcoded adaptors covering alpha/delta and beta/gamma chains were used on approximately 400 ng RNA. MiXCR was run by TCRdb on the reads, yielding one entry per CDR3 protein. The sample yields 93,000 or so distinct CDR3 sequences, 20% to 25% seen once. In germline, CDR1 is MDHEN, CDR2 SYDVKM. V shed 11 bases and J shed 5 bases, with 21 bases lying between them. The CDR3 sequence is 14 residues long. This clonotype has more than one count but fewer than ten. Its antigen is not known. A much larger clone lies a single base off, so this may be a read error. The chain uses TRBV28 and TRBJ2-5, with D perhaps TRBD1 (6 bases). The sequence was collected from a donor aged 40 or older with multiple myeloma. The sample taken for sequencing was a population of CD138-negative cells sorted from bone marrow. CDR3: CAGLTTGLMETQYF. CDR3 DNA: TGTGCCGGCCTTACCACAGGGTTAATGGAGACCCAGTACTTC.